Below, 17 T cell receptor beta chains from the same sample are listed, as sequenced in a study of T-cell reconstitution after alpha-beta-depleted transplantation in children (dated by TCRdb to 2016 to 2017). Library creation used PCR. Sequencing instrument: Illumina HiSeq 2500. To normalize quantification of the TCRbeta repertoire, the TCR libraries were built with molecular barcoding that relied on unique molecular identifiers. The public reads were run again by TCRdb, first through fastp at Q25 and then through MiXCR, and only productive beta chains were kept. Records with the same CDR3 protein are collapsed into one entry carrying the most frequent genes and DNA. This sample comprises 600,000 to 700,000 distinct CDR3 sequences, about 15% of them detected only once. The leading ten clones occupy about 1.1% of the sample. Sequences were derived from PBMCs from the stem cell graft donor, sampled from the stem cell graft. The receptors were gathered from a human donor who donated a stem cell graft to a child with acute myeloid leukemia.

This clonotype has just a few counts. The V and J genes are TRBV6-5 and TRBJ1-6; D is possibly TRBD1 (6 bases). Germline CDR1 is MNHEY and CDR2 is SVGAGI. This CDR3 contains 15 residues. Trimming took off 5 bases at V and 10 bases at J, with 18 bases between the two ends. CDR3 sequence reads: CASSTPSQGYSPLHF. CDR3 bases: TGTGCCAGCAGTACCCCAAGTCAGGGGTACTCACCCCTCCACTTT.

The chain combines TRBV12-3 or TRBV12-4 with TRBJ1-3; D remains ambiguous. CDR3 size: 14 residues. V lost 6 bases and J lost 4, with 13 bases in between. The CDR3 is CASSREARGNTIYF. CDR3 nucleotides: TGTGCCAGCAGCCGAGAGGCTAGGGGAAACACCATATATTTT.

This clonotype was observed a handful of times. The chain couples TRBV7-2 to TRBJ1-6; the match to TRBD1 covers 11 bases. This CDR3 has 17 residues. The ends lost 0 bases at V and 9 bases at J; junction bases unmatched: 7. Germline CDR1 is SGHTA and CDR2 is FQGNSA. The CDR3 loop is CASSLAIRTGGFSPLHF. The CDR3 DNA follows: TGTGCCAGCAGCTTAGCGATTAGGACAGGGGGCTTTTCACCCCTCCACTTT. Full variable domain (missing parts from reference TRBV7-2 and TRBJ1-6): GAGVSQSPSNKVTEKGKDVELRCDPISGHTALYWYRQSLGQGLEFLIYFQGNSAPDKSGLPSDRFSAERTGGSVSTLTIQRTQQEDSAVYLCASSLAIRTGGFSPLHFGNGTRLTVT.

This clonotype was detected ten times or more. The chain links TRBV10-3 to TRBJ1-3; 8 nucleotides match TRBD1. The length of the CDR3 is 11 residues. Germline V gene sequence: CDR1 ENHRY, CDR2 SYGVKD. Trimming removed 11 bases from V and 8 bases from J; junction bases left unmatched: 5. CDR3 protein: CAVGQGDTIYF. The DNA of the CDR3 is TGTGCCGTCGGACAGGGAGACACCATATATTTT.

This clonotype was detected many times. The chain joins TRBV9 to TRBJ2-2; tentatively, D is TRBD1 or TRBD2 (6 bases each). This CDR3 comprises 16 residues. Deletions cut 0 bases from V and 4 bases from J, with 13 bases between. Germline V gene data show CDR1 as SGDLS and CDR2 as YYNGEE. CDR3 in amino acids: CASSVGTGARTGELFF. The CDR3, as DNA: TGTGCCAGCAGCGTAGGAACGGGGGCGCGCACCGGGGAGCTGTTTTTT.

The chain combines TRBV12-3 or TRBV12-4 with TRBJ1-6; D gene uncertain. Trimming removed 3 bases at V and 6 bases at J, with 18 bases between. The CDR3 has 17 residues. This CDR3 is CASSFSVDQFGNSPLHF. The CDR3 nucleotides read TGTGCCAGCAGTTTTTCGGTTGACCAGTTTGGTAATTCACCCCTCCACTTT.

The chain carries TRBV7-9 and TRBJ2-2, with D tentatively TRBD1 (6 bases). CDR1 SEHNR and CDR2 FQNEAQ come from the germline V gene (reference sequence). Trimming stripped 8 bases from V and 6 bases from J, with 19 bases between. This CDR3 contains 15 residues. The CDR3 spells CASHQGIGWAGELFF. The CDR3 DNA sequence: TGTGCCAGCCACCAGGGGATTGGTTGGGCCGGGGAGCTGTTTTTT.

This clonotype occurred many times. The chain uses TRBV20-1 and TRBJ2-7; a possible D gene is TRBD2 (6 bases). The CDR3 length is 15 residues. The germline gives CDR1 DFQATT, CDR2 SNEGSKA (reference sequence). Trimming took off 5 bases at V and 2 bases at J, with 19 bases between the two ends. The CDR3, as DNA: TGCAGTGCTGCCTTGGCGGGACCTTTTACCTACGAGCAGTACTTC. Translated: CSAALAGPFTYEQYF.

This clonotype was found a few times. J is TRBJ1-1 and V is TRBV20-1, with D unresolved. The germline V and J ends were trimmed by 6 bases and 1 base, with 12 bases remaining between them. The CDR3 consists of 13 residues. Germline V CDR1 and CDR2: DFQATT, SNEGSKA (reference sequence). CDR3 protein: CSAADEQNTEAFF. As DNA, the CDR3 is TGCAGTGCAGCGGACGAACAGAACACTGAAGCTTTCTTT.

This clonotype came up a few times. V and J are TRBV12-3 or TRBV12-4 and TRBJ1-2, with a tentative D call TRBD1 (5 bases). Trimming stripped 7 bases from V and 2 bases from J, with 14 bases between. This CDR3 is built from 14 residues. The CDR3 protein is CASTDIRTNYGYTF. As DNA, the CDR3 is TGTGCCAGCACCGACATCAGGACAAACTATGGCTACACCTTC.

This clonotype occurred many times. The genes are TRBV6-5 and TRBJ1-6; D is uncertain. The germline gives CDR1 MNHEY, CDR2 SVGAGI. This CDR3 has 17 residues. V lost 4 bases and J 0 bases, leaving 13 bases between the germline ends. The CDR3, as DNA: TGTGCCAGCAGTTCATACGGTGGGAGCTCCTATAATTCACCCCTCCACTTT. Its translation: CASSSYGGSSYNSPLHF.

This clonotype was detected only a few times. The V and J genes are TRBV20-1 and TRBJ1-5; D gene ambiguous. V was pared by 6 bases and J by 0 bases, with 18 bases between. The CDR3 is made up of 16 amino acids. CDR1 and CDR2 from the germline V gene are DFQATT and SNEGSKA (reference sequence). The CDR3 here is CSAPAGGPYSNQPQHF. The CDR3 coding sequence is TGCAGTGCCCCCGCAGGAGGGCCTTATAGCAATCAGCCCCAGCATTTT.

This chain links TRBV12-3 or TRBV12-4 with TRBJ2-7; possibly TRBD2 for D (6 bases). This CDR3 comprises 15 residues. Between the trimmed V and J ends, which lost 8 bases and 4 bases, there was a span of 21 bases. CDR3 bases: TGTGCCAGCGCCCCTCAGGAGGGCGGTGTATACGAGCAGTACTTC. Translation: CASAPQEGGVYEQYF.

This clonotype showed up many times. The chain is built from TRBV20-1 and TRBJ2-5; tentatively, D is TRBD2 (7 bases). Trimming pared 8 bases from V and 4 bases from J, leaving 14 bases between. CDR3 size: 12 residues. Germline-derived CDR1 and CDR2 are DFQATT and SNEGSKA (reference sequence). The CDR3 nucleotides read TGCAGTTTCCTGGGGGGGGCAGAGACCCAGTACTTC. It specifies CSFLGGAETQYF.

There are many counts of this clonotype. The chain couples TRBV29-1 to TRBJ2-3; no definite D call. Deletions cut 3 bases from V and 5 bases from J, with 9 bases between. This CDR3 region has 12 residues. Germline assignment: CDR1 SQVTM and CDR2 ANQGSEA. The CDR3 spells CSVDSLGDTQYF. The CDR3 DNA sequence: TGCAGCGTTGATAGTTTAGGAGATACGCAGTATTTT.

This clonotype was found a few times. The chain is built from TRBV11-2 and TRBJ2-1, with a tentative D call TRBD2 (6 bases). Trimming removed 5 bases at V and 8 bases at J, with 16 bases between. This CDR3 has 14 amino acids. Germline values: CDR1 SGHAT, CDR2 FQNNGV. CDR3 coding DNA: TGTGCCAGCAGCGCGCCAATAGGAGGGTATGAGCAGTTCTTC. As protein: CASSAPIGGYEQFF.

This clonotype was picked up a small number of times. V usage is TRBV7-2 and J usage is TRBJ2-3; 9 bases match TRBD1. The V gene end was trimmed by 5 bases and the J gene end by 5 bases; junction bases not matched to a gene: 5. CDR1 is SGHTA, CDR2 FQGNSA, per germline. This CDR3 region has 14 residues. In DNA, the CDR3 is TGTGCCAGCAGCCCCGGGACAGGGAAAGATACGCAGTATTTT. Translation: CASSPGTGKDTQYF.